What follows is one TCR beta chain and its context. The sample originates from a study of control samples from healthy donors and cancer patients. The assay was immunoSEQ multiplex PCR, and TCRdb's table has in-frame clones only and misses some. The data show some 140,000 clones, 94% seen once. V gave up 3 bases and J gave up 5 bases, with 11 bases separating them. Germline V gene data show CDR1 as SNHLY and CDR2 as FYNNEI. The CDR3 runs 15 residues. Sequenced sample: blood. This chain uses TRBV2 with TRBJ1-6; a weak D match, TRBD1 (6 bases). This receptor was obtained from a man aged 40-49 years in good health. CDR3 nucleotide sequence: TGTGCCAGCAGTGACGGGGACACGAATAATTCACCCCTCCACTTT. This translates into CASSDGDTNNSPLHF.